The 3 T cell receptor beta chains listed next were all sequenced from one sample in a study of cytomegalovirus exposure and HLA in healthy donors. Use of 60 Vbeta and 13 Jbeta primers characterized the PCR. Repertoires were generated with immunoSEQ multiplex PCR, while TCRdb's copy carries only in-frame clones and drops some. The sample contains approximately 110,000 clones, 79% of which appear only once. Sample: PBMCs. Every receptor here comes from a woman aged 35 to 49 in good health and CMV-seronegative.

This chain links TRBV9 with TRBJ1-1; no firm D call. This CDR3 contains 13 residues. V dropped 0 bases and J dropped 5 bases, with 8 bases sitting between them. Germline V gene lookup returns CDR1 SGDLS and CDR2 YYNGEE. Written as DNA, the CDR3 is TGTGCCAGCAGCGTAGCCCCCAGGACTGAAGCTTTCTTT. Translation gives CASSVAPRTEAFF.

The chain couples TRBV6-6 to TRBJ2-7; TRBD2 matches 10 bases. The J segment lost 1 base and the V segment lost 4 bases, leaving 4 bases of the junction unmatched. The CDR3 covers 15 residues. The V gene's germline CDR1 is MNHNY and CDR2 SVGAGI (reference sequence). The CDR3 sequence is CASSSTSGESYEQYF. For the CDR3, the DNA is TGTGCCAGCAGTTCCACTAGCGGGGAATCCTACGAGCAGTACTTC.

CDR3 nucleotides: TGTGCCAGCAGCTCATACGGGGGAGCCGCCACAGATACGCAGTATTTT. It yields the protein CASSSYGGAATDTQYF. The chain employs TRBV7-2 and TRBJ2-3; D may be TRBD2 (6 bases). The CDR3 is 16 residues long. Trimming took 4 bases from V and 2 from J, leaving 16 bases between them. CDR1 is SGHTA and CDR2 is FQGNSA in the germline V gene.